Below, 10 T cell receptor beta chains from the same sample are listed, as sequenced in a study of HIV-infected patients and healthy controls. The repertoire came from unfractionated whole blood and reflected all unsorted peripheral T cells. Around 530 ng RNA was reverse transcribed with alpha and beta constant-region primers. Each of the alpha and beta chains got its own library through chain-specific third strand synthesis with indices. TCRdb ran MiXCR on the 5' RACE reads and lists one entry per CDR3 protein. The sample includes roughly 17,000 distinct CDR3 sequences, roughly 6% of them seen just once. Sequencing was performed on blood. These receptors were taken from an adult in good health.

This clonotype was seen ten or more times. J is TRBJ1-3 and V is TRBV2; 9 bases map to TRBD1. The germline V gene encodes CDR1 SNHLY and CDR2 FYNNEI. Unmatched junction bases numbered 6, after V lost 6 bases and J lost 0 bases. The CDR3 totals 16 residues. The CDR3 region has the DNA TGTGCCAGCAGGGACAGGGGCCCGAGCTCTGGAAACACCATATATTTT. Translating it yields CASRDRGPSSGNTIYF.

Many counts were recorded for this clonotype. The rearrangement links TRBV6-5 to TRBJ2-3, with 8 bases that match TRBD2. J gave up 1 base and V 8 bases, and 14 bases lay outside the gene matches. Germline V gives CDR1 MNHEY, CDR2 SVGAGI. This CDR3 is built from 17 residues. The CDR3 protein is CASCTGGGPSGTDTQYF. The CDR3 DNA follows: TGTGCCAGCTGTACGGGCGGGGGGCCGTCTGGCACAGATACGCAGTATTTT.

The sample holds many counts of this clonotype. The DNA for the CDR3 is TGTGCCAGCAGCGGGACAGGGGCTACCGGGGAGCTGTTTTTT. As protein: CASSGTGATGELFF. V gene TRBV11-1 combines with J gene TRBJ2-2, with 10 bases matching TRBD1. With V trimmed by 5 bases and J by 5 bases, 2 bases remained unmatched. Germline V lookup: CDR1 SGHAT, CDR2 FQDESV (reference sequence). The CDR3 spans 14 residues.

This clonotype was recorded at least ten times. The chain combines TRBV5-1 with TRBJ2-5, with D possibly matching TRBD2 (5 bases). V was trimmed by 5 bases and J by 4 bases, leaving 9 bases between them. The germline CDR1 and CDR2 sequences are SGHRS and YFSETQ. The CDR3 is 12 residues long. The CDR3 DNA follows: TGCGCCAGCAGGTGGGAGCGAGAGACCCAGTACTTC. Translating it yields CASRWERETQYF.

There are many counts of this clonotype. The V and J genes are TRBV12-3 or TRBV12-4 and TRBJ1-1; D might be TRBD1 (6 bases). Trimming took 6 bases from V and 12 from J, leaving 23 bases between them. This CDR3 contains 14 residues. CDR3 DNA: TGTGCCAGCAGCTCTACAGGGCCTAAGACGAACCCTTTCTTT. It translates to CASSSTGPKTNPFF.

At least ten counts were recorded for this clonotype. The J gene is TRBJ1-5, the V gene TRBV12-3 or TRBV12-4, with D unclear. The CDR3 sequence is 11 residues long. Between the trimmed V and J ends, which lost 5 bases and 11 bases, there was a span of 10 bases. As DNA, the CDR3 is TGTGCCAGCAGTATCGGTAGGGCCCAGCATTTT. Amino acids: CASSIGRAQHF.

This clonotype was recorded at least ten times. The gene calls are TRBV20-1 and TRBJ2-7; D uncertain. CDR1 is DFQATT, CDR2 SNEGSKA, per germline (reference sequence). The CDR3 sequence is 13 residues long. Deletions cut 3 bases from V and 4 bases from J, with 13 bases between. Here the CDR3 reads CSASEPPLYEQYF. The DNA of the CDR3 is TGCAGTGCTAGCGAACCCCCCTTGTACGAGCAGTACTTC.

This clonotype has a count of ten or more. In DNA form, the CDR3 reads TGTGCCAGTGGGATAGCGGGGGAGGGCACAGATACGCAGTATTTT. Protein product: CASGIAGEGTDTQYF. The chain is built from TRBV19 and TRBJ2-3; 9 bases are shared with TRBD2. V lost 8 bases, J lost 1 base, and 7 bases stayed unmatched. The CDR3 has 15 amino acids. Germline V gene lookup returns CDR1 LNHDA and CDR2 SQIVND (reference sequence).

This clonotype has a count of ten or more. The chain employs TRBV6-2 or TRBV6-3 and TRBJ2-5; 11 bases are a match to TRBD2. V lost 3 bases and J lost 5; bases outside the gene matches: 5. CDR3 size: 15 residues. CDR1 MNHEY and CDR2 SVGEGT come from the germline V gene. The CDR3 spells CASSYTSGGAETQYF. In nucleotides, the CDR3 is TGTGCCAGCAGTTATACTAGCGGGGGAGCGGAGACCCAGTACTTC.

This clonotype has ten or more counts. This chain joins TRBV7-9 and TRBJ2-7; 8 positions match TRBD2. Looked up from germline, CDR1 is SEHNR and CDR2 is FQNEAQ (reference sequence). V was pared by 5 bases and J by 1 base, with 10 bases of the junction left unmatched. This CDR3 comprises 16 residues. The CDR3 DNA reads TGTGCCAGCAGCCCCAACTTCGGACTAGCTTCCTACGAGCAGTACTTC. Translating gives CASSPNFGLASYEQYF.